What follows describes a single TCR beta chain. Antigen unknown. The data stem from a study of neoadjuvant anti-PD-1 for oral cavity cancer. Study-wide background: Non-progressing patients received a fourth nivolumab dose near day 43, then surgery on days 50-56. Study results and limitations: TCR analyses covered only a few patients per response group.

Time point in this sample: after neoadjuvant nivolumab, at surgical resection. Germline loops: CDR1 SGHDN, CDR2 FVKESK. CDR3 length: 13 residues. The V and J ends lost 0 bases and 7 bases, in that order; junction bases with no gene match: 2. Most PBMC samples had 450 to 500 ng input DNA in six replicates. TCRdb's copy holds only in-frame clones and misses some; the assay was immunoSEQ multiplex PCR. The sample holds about 39,000 clones, 60% to 80% seen once. The receptor was isolated from a person aged 35-79 years with oral cavity squamous cell carcinoma. The V call is TRBV14, the J call TRBJ1-2; TRBD1 matches at 7 bases. The sequencing used PBMCs, collected after nivolumab (anti-PD-1) treatment. CDR3 in amino acids: CASSQDDRVGYTF. In DNA, the CDR3 is TGTGCCAGCAGCCAAGACGACAGGGTTGGCTACACCTTC.